Below are 7 T cell receptor beta chains sequenced from a single sample in a study of CD8 T cells in Susac syndrome. Reverse transcription used about 0.45 to 1 ug RNA and random hexamers. Using its own MiXCR run on the immunoSEQ multiplex PCR reads, TCRdb lists one record per CDR3 protein. The data show 150,000 to 200,000 distinct CDR3 sequences, with 93% seen just once and about 0.14% held by the top ten. Material: CD4+ T cells from PBMCs. Receptors originate from a human donor in good health.

The gene calls are TRBV7-8 and TRBJ2-5; a weak D match, TRBD2 (7 bases). This CDR3 contains 16 residues. Germline lookup yields CDR1 SGHVS and CDR2 FQNEAQ. V dropped 2 bases and J dropped 1 base, with 14 bases sitting between them. The CDR3 loop is CASSLRRGALQETQYF. For the CDR3, the DNA is TGTGCCAGCAGCTTACGACGGGGGGCCCTCCAAGAGACCCAGTACTTC.

V gene TRBV3-1 combines with J gene TRBJ1-5; D possibly corresponds to TRBD1 (6 bases). V was cut by 5 bases and J by 4 bases, with 15 bases left in between. The CDR3 covers 15 residues. Germline V gene sequence: CDR1 LGHDT, CDR2 YNNKEL (reference sequence). The CDR3 loop is CASSGGGTSNQPQHF. CDR3 nucleotides: TGTGCCAGCAGCGGCGGCGGGACATCGAATCAGCCCCAGCATTTT.

This chain uses TRBV12-5 with TRBJ1-1; D is uncertain. V was trimmed by 0 bases and J by 3 bases, leaving 17 bases between them. Germline CDR1 and CDR2: LGHNT and FRNRAP. This CDR3 is built from 17 residues. This CDR3 is CASGLVIPPTWDTEAFF. The CDR3 DNA follows: TGTGCTAGTGGTTTGGTAATACCCCCCACGTGGGACACTGAAGCTTTCTTT. Full variable domain (missing parts from reference TRBV12-5 and TRBJ1-1): DARVTQTPRHKVTEMGQEVTMRCQPILGHNTVFWYRQTMMQGLELLAYFRNRAPLDDSGMPKDRFSAEMPDATLATLKIQPSEPRDSAVYFCASGLVIPPTWDTEAFFGQGTRLTVV.

This chain joins TRBV9 and TRBJ1-4; D unclear. V dropped 5 bases and J dropped 3 bases, with 17 bases sitting between them. CDR3 size: 16 residues. Germline CDR1 SGDLS, CDR2 YYNGEE. For the CDR3, the DNA is TGTGCCAGCAGTCGGGCAGCGTCTGAGGCTAATGAAAAACTGTTTTTT. Amino acid sequence: CASSRAASEANEKLFF. The whole variable domain, remainder taken from reference TRBV9 and TRBJ1-4, is DSGVTQTPKHLITATGQRVTLRCSPRSGDLSVYWYQQSLDQGLQFLIQYYNGEERAKGNILERFSAQQFPDLHSELNLSSLELGDSALYFCASSRAASEANEKLFFGSGTQLSVL.

The chain uses TRBV18 and TRBJ1-4, with a weak D call TRBD1 (6 bases). The CDR3 sequence is 15 residues long. The germline V gene has CDR1 KGHSH and CDR2 LQKENI. Between the trimmed V and J ends, which lost 5 bases and 5 bases, there was a span of 15 bases. The chain's CDR3 is CASSFTRGKNEKLFF. Written as DNA, the CDR3 is TGTGCCAGCTCATTCACCAGGGGAAAGAATGAAAAACTGTTTTTT.

This rearrangement joins TRBV23-1 to TRBJ2-7; 7 positions agree with TRBD1. TRBV23-1 is classed as an ORF, of uncertain function. With V trimmed by 3 bases and J by 4 bases, 9 bases remained unmatched. This CDR3 spans 15 amino acids. Written as DNA, the CDR3 is TGCGCCAGCAGTCACCGACAGGGTATTTCTTACGAGCAGTACTTC. It encodes CASSHRQGISYEQYF.

The V and J genes are TRBV5-4 and TRBJ2-1, with TRBD2 matching 13 bases. V trimming: 0 bases; J trimming: 6 bases; junction bases outside the gene matches: 12. The CDR3 is made up of 19 amino acids. The V gene's germline CDR1 is SGHNT and CDR2 YYREEE (reference sequence). The CDR3 coding sequence is TGTGCCAGCAGCTTGGATGGGTTACTAGCGGGGGGGCCCGGCAATGAGCAGTTCTTC. This codes for CASSLDGLLAGGPGNEQFF.